This TCR beta chain stems from a study of T cell changes during pregnancy in multiple sclerosis. The junction had 9 bases not matched to a gene; V was cut back by 6 bases and J by 5 bases. Germline lookup yields CDR1 SNHLY and CDR2 FYNNEI. The CDR3 is made up of 15 amino acids. Sequencing used immunoSEQ multiplex PCR; TCRdb keeps in-frame clones, though not all of them. The data contain 70,000 to 80,000 clones, around 93% of them singletons. J is TRBJ2-2 and V is TRBV2; TRBD1 agrees at 7 bases. This clonotype was obtained from a female donor with multiple sclerosis, enrolled in a pregnancy study. The source was peripheral blood, collected in the first trimester of pregnancy. The CDR3: CASRTGFARTGELFF. As DNA, the CDR3 is TGTGCCAGCAGGACAGGGTTTGCGAGGACCGGGGAGCTGTTTTTT.